The rows below give T cell receptor beta chains drawn from one sample of a study of PD-1 blockade in classical Hodgkin lymphoma. The repertoire was sequenced with immunoSEQ multiplex PCR; TCRdb's copy has only in-frame clones and lacks some. The sample holds under 75,000 clones, about 88% seen once. The sequences come from peripheral blood mononuclear cells (PBMCs), collected before the second cycle of nivolumab. The receptors were sampled from a human donor with classical Hodgkin lymphoma. The CDR3 runs from the conserved cysteine through the conserved F or W.

CDR3,J,V
CASGEGLGYTF,TRBJ1-2,TRBV11-2
CAIGRTSGAETGELFF,TRBJ2-2,TRBV10-3
CASSLGGGDMYEQYF,-,TRBV27
CSVSDNYEQYF,TRBJ2-7,TRBV29-1
CASSPSSGTDTQYF,TRBJ2-3,TRBV5-1
CASSLVPENTGELFF,TRBJ2-2,TRBV5-1
CASSLGQGEGYEQYF,TRBJ2-7,TRBV5-1
CASSLGGQGNEKLFF,TRBJ1-4,TRBV7-3
CASSLNRENTEAFF,TRBJ1-1,TRBV7-9
CASSMDLNNEQFF,TRBJ2-1,TRBV19
CASSSRGLAGVRSYNEQFF,TRBJ2-1,TRBV7-9
CASSYGQGAYDEQFF,TRBJ2-1,TRBV6-6
CASSQASGGYQETQYF,TRBJ2-5,TRBV4-1
CASNPPGNTEAFF,TRBJ1-1,TRBV6-6
CASSPGRRGYEKLFF,TRBJ1-4,TRBV18
CASSVEGVGNTEAFF,TRBJ1-1,TRBV9
CASSADTVSF,TRBJ2-7,TRBV6-1
CASSLTTRTEETQYF,TRBJ2-5,TRBV5-1
CASSLQGASTEAFF,TRBJ1-1,TRBV6-6
CASSLLGRGTNEKLFF,TRBJ1-4,TRBV28
CASSLTGTSRSYTQYF,TRBJ2-3,TRBV5-1
CASSLTSGGSTGELFF,TRBJ2-2,TRBV7-8
CASRSGTGDQPQHF,TRBJ1-5,TRBV12-2
CATSRDRGNEKLFF,TRBJ1-4,TRBV15
CASSLRVPINEKLFF,TRBJ1-4,TRBV7-9
CASSQGGSGPLAGDTQYF,TRBJ2-3,TRBV4-1
CASSPSGGYYEQYF,TRBJ2-7,TRBV7-3
CASSGQGNTGELFF,TRBJ2-2,TRBV11-1
CASSLGLAGGADTLYF,TRBJ2-3,TRBV5-1
CAISADRGLYEAFF,TRBJ1-1,TRBV10-3
CASSRAPGTGGAGELFF,TRBJ2-2,TRBV5-1
CASSLLSETSIGYTF,TRBJ1-2,TRBV7-9
CASSYGQPYYEQYF,TRBJ2-7,TRBV7-2
CASSSGSGGAQETQYF,TRBJ2-5,TRBV7-9
CASSYPREPQHF,TRBJ1-5,TRBV6-6
CASSPLPGLTHYTQYF,TRBJ2-3,TRBV9
CASSLAGQQETQYF,TRBJ2-5,TRBV5-6
CASSEPRQGVETQYF,TRBJ2-5,TRBV10-2
CASSGGQGNEQFF,TRBJ2-1,TRBV5-5
CASLYSPGTGKSNYYGYTF,TRBJ1-2,TRBV13
CASSIGGTEAFF,TRBJ1-1,TRBV5-1
CASSLSGGNEKLFF,TRBJ1-4,TRBV5-1
CASSLGGLSTDTQYF,TRBJ2-3,TRBV7-9
CASASQENTEAFF,TRBJ1-1,TRBV2
CASSSQGIYGYTF,TRBJ1-2,TRBV27
CASSLVDRITDTQYF,TRBJ2-3,TRBV27
CASSQQGYNSPLHF,TRBJ1-6,TRBV5-1
CASSYSQGSSGYGYTF,TRBJ1-2,TRBV6-6
CASAAPGQGNEKLFF,TRBJ1-4,TRBV4-2